A single sample gave rise to the 2 T cell receptor beta chains below, sequenced in a study of blood T cell repertoires in COVID-19. Measured with immunoSEQ multiplex PCR; TCRdb has only the in-frame clones, and not every one. The profile shows 200,000 to 300,000 clones, over 90% of them singletons. Material for sequencing was peripheral blood. These receptors came from a man aged 25 to 45 with COVID-19, enrolled during active disease.

This chain links TRBV3-1 (or the pseudogene TRBV3-2) with TRBJ1-2, with a weak D call TRBD1 (5 bases). Germline CDR1 reads LGHDT; CDR2 reads YNNKEL (reference sequence). Trimming left V 0 bases short and J 8 bases short, with 16 bases between. The CDR3 is made up of 15 amino acids. This CDR3 reads CASSQDLGQGRGYTF. The CDR3 DNA reads TGTGCCAGCAGCCAAGATCTTGGGCAGGGCAGGGGCTACACCTTC.

The chain is built from TRBV18 and TRBJ2-3; 9 bases match TRBD2. Trimming took 3 bases from V and 4 from J; bases not matched to a gene: 5. Germline V gene sequence: CDR1 KGHSH, CDR2 LQKENI. This CDR3 is 15 amino acids long. In DNA form, the CDR3 reads TGTGCCAGCTCACCCCGGGCGGGGGGGCCAGATACGCAGTATTTT. Translating gives CASSPRAGGPDTQYF. Complete variable domain (other parts from reference TRBV18 and TRBJ2-3): NAGVMQNPRHLVRRRGQEARLRCSPMKGHSHVYWYRQLPEEGLKFMVYLQKENIIDESGMPKERFSAEFPKEGPSILRIQQVVRGDSAAYFCASSPRAGGPDTQYFGPGTRLTVL.